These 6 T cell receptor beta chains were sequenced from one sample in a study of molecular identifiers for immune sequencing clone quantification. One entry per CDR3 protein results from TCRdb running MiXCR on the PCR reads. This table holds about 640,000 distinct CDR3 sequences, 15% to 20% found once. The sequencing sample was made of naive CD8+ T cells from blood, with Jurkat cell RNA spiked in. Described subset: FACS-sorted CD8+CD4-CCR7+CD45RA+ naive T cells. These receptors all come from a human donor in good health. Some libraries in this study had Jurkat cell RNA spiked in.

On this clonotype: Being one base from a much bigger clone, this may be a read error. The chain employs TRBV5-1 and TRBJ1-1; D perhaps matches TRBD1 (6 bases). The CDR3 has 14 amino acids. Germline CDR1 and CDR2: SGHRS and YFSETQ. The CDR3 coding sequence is TGCGCCGGCAGCACCTCAGGGGCCCACACTGAAGCTTTCTTT. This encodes CAGSTSGAHTEAFF.

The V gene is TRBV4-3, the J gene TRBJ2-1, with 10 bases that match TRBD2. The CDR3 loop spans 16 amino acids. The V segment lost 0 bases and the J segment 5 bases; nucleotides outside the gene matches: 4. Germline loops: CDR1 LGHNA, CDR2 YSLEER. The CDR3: CASSQDRAGGDNEQFF. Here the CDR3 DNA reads TGCGCCAGCAGCCAAGACCGAGCGGGGGGGGACAATGAGCAGTTCTTC.

In nucleotides, the CDR3 is TGTGCCAGCAGTCGGGGGGGGGCCATCGATGAGCAGTTCTTC. As protein: CASSRGGAIDEQFF. The chain recombines TRBV12-3 or TRBV12-4 with TRBJ2-1; TRBD2 matches at 8 bases. The V gene end was trimmed by 5 bases and the J gene end by 8 bases; junction bases not matched to a gene: 8. The CDR3 length is 14 residues.

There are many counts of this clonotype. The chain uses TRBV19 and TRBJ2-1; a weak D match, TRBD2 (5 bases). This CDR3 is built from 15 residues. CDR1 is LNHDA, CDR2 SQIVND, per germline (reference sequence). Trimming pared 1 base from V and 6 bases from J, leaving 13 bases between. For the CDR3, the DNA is TGTGCCAGTAGTATAGTCCCACTAGTAGTCAATGAGCAGTTCTTC. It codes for CASSIVPLVVNEQFF.

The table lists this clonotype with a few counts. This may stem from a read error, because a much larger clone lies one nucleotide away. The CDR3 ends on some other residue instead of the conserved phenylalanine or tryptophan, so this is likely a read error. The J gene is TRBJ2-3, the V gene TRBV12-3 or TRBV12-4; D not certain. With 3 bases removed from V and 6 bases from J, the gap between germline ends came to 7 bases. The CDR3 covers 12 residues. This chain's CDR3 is CASSFDVDTQYS. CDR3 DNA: TGTGCCAGCAGTTTTGATGTGGATACGCAGTATTCT.

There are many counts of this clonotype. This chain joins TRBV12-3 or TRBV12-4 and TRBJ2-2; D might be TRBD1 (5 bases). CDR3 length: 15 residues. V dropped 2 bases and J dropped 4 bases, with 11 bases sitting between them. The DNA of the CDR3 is TGTGCCAGCAGTTTAATTCAGGGCACCACCGGGGAGCTGTTTTTT. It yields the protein CASSLIQGTTGELFF.